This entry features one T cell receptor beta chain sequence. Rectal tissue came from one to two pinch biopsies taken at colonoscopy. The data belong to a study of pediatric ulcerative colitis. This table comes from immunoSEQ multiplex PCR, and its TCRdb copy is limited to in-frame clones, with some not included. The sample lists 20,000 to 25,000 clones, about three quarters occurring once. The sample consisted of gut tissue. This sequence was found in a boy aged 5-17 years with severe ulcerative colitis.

The CDR3 here is CAWSGSGRGYTF. The CDR3 region has the DNA TGTGCCTGGAGTGGGTCGGGCCGGGGCTACACCTTC. The rearrangement uses TRBV30 and TRBJ1-2; no definite D call. The germline V gene has CDR1 GTSNPN and CDR2 SVGIG (reference sequence). V was cut by 1 base and J by 8 bases, with 11 bases left in between. The CDR3 totals 12 residues.